The 17 T cell receptor beta chains below were found in one sample sequenced in a study of blood T cell repertoires in COVID-19 (dated by TCRdb to the early 2020s). Receptor amplification or capture employed the immunoSEQ multiplex PCR assay. As stored in TCRdb, this immuneACCESS dataset retains in-frame rearrangements with V and J assigned. A fraction of the clones does not appear; measured against another copy, unresolved V genes explain less than half of the discrepancy, and the remainder lacks a known reason. The sample table contains 130,000 to 150,000 clones; only one count was recorded for 84% of them. Roughly 10% of the sample is in the top ten clones. The material sequenced was peripheral blood. The receptors were gathered from a man aged 55 to 69 with active or convalescent COVID-19.

This clone has only a few counts. The J gene is TRBJ1-4, the V gene TRBV11-2, with D possibly matching TRBD1 (5 bases). CDR1 is SGHAT and CDR2 is FQNNGV in the germline V gene. V shed 1 base and J shed 0 bases, with 9 bases lying between them. The CDR3 runs to 16 residues. The CDR3 spells CASSLVTGATNEKLFF. CDR3 bases: TGTGCCAGCAGCTTAGTTACAGGAGCAACTAATGAAAAACTGTTTTTT.

V usage is TRBV7-2 and J usage is TRBJ1-6; TRBD1 might be the D (6 bases). Germline V gives CDR1 SGHTA, CDR2 FQGNSA. The CDR3 covers 14 residues. V dropped 6 bases and J dropped 7 bases, with 13 bases sitting between them. The CDR3 reads CASSTQGRNSPLHF. The CDR3 DNA sequence: TGTGCCAGCAGTACACAGGGTAGGAATTCACCCCTCCACTTT.

The chain employs TRBV7-2 and TRBJ1-2; 8 positions agree with TRBD1. CDR1 is SGHTA, CDR2 FQGNSA, per germline. V trimming: 3 bases; J trimming: 7 bases; junction bases outside the gene matches: 10. The CDR3 is 15 residues long. The CDR3 protein is CASSFTLRGHGGYTF. The CDR3 nucleotides are TGTGCCAGCAGCTTTACACTCAGGGGGCACGGTGGCTACACCTTC.

The chain employs TRBV7-8 and TRBJ1-2; 7 bases line up with TRBD1. Germline assignment: CDR1 SGHVS and CDR2 FQNEAQ. This CDR3 region has 15 residues. Trimming at V came to 3 bases and at J to 2 bases, leaving 6 bases not matched to a gene. In nucleotides, the CDR3 is TGTGCCAGCAGCTTCTCCGGGACAGCGAACTATGGCTACACCTTC. This sequence encodes CASSFSGTANYGYTF. Supplemented by reference TRBV7-8 and TRBJ1-2, the full variable domain reads GAGVSQSPRYKVAKRGQDVALRCDPISGHVSLFWYQQALGQGPEFLTYFQNEAQLDKSGLPSDRFFAERPEGSVSTLKIQRTQQEDSAVYLCASSFSGTANYGYTFGSGTRLTVV.

The V and J genes are TRBV5-5 and TRBJ2-7, with TRBD2 matching over 14 bases. CDR3 size: 18 residues. The V gene's germline CDR1 is SGHKS and CDR2 YYEKEE (reference sequence). Unmatched junction bases numbered 12, after V lost 4 bases and J lost 3 bases. CDR3 nucleotide sequence: TGTGCCAGCAGCCCGACTAGCGGGGGGGCGGGTCCCATCTACGAGCAGTACTTC. It is translated as CASSPTSGGAGPIYEQYF.

This clone was picked up one time. The CDR3 DNA sequence: TGCGCCAGCAGTGAGGGTACCAGGGGAGCTTTCTTT. Its translation is CASSEGTRGAFF. J is TRBJ1-1 and V is TRBV10-1; weak D call: TRBD1 (6 bases). The CDR3 is 12 amino acids. V shed 2 bases and J shed 10 bases, with 11 bases lying between them. Germline assignment: CDR1 WNHNN and CDR2 SYGVQD (reference sequence).

The rearrangement links TRBV7-9 to TRBJ2-3; a possible D gene is TRBD2 (7 bases). The V gene lost 0 bases and the J gene lost 2 bases, with 18 bases spanning the gap. This CDR3 has 18 residues. CDR1 SEHNR and CDR2 FQNEAQ come from the germline V gene (reference sequence). The CDR3 region has the DNA TGTGCCAGCAGCTTAGCCCCACGGGGGGCTACAAACACAGATACGCAGTATTTT. Translated, it gives CASSLAPRGATNTDTQYF.

The rearrangement uses TRBV6-4 and TRBJ2-3; 13 nucleotides match TRBD2. CDR1 and CDR2 (germline): MRHNA, SNTAGT. The V and J ends lost 3 bases and 1 base, in that order; junction bases with no gene match: 1. The CDR3 is made up of 16 amino acids. DNA for the CDR3: TGTGCCAGCAGTGAAGGACTAGCGGGAGGCACAGATACGCAGTATTTT. Protein sequence: CASSEGLAGGTDTQYF.

The rearrangement links TRBV7-8 to TRBJ2-1; D unclear. Germline V gene data show CDR1 as SGHVS and CDR2 as FQNEAQ. The CDR3 spans 13 residues. V was shortened by 0 bases and J by 3 bases, with 3 bases between the two germline ends. The CDR3 reads CASSLASYNEQFF. In DNA form, the CDR3 reads TGTGCCAGCAGCTTAGCGAGCTACAATGAGCAGTTCTTC.

This clone was seen only a few times. The gene calls are TRBV29-1 and TRBJ1-1, with TRBD1 as a possible D gene (5 bases). V was cut by 5 bases and J by 7 bases, with 14 bases left in between. The CDR3 sequence is 12 residues long. Germline V lookup: CDR1 SQVTM, CDR2 ANQGSEA. The CDR3 DNA follows: TGCAGCGTTCATGTCGCAGGGAATGAAGCTTTCTTT. Amino acids: CSVHVAGNEAFF.

The CDR3: CASSDRDRGFVEQYF. CDR3 nucleotides: TGCGCCAGCAGCGACCGGGACAGGGGGTTTGTCGAGCAGTACTTC. The chain uses TRBV5-1 and TRBJ2-7, with 11 bases matching TRBD1. The germline CDR1 and CDR2 sequences are SGHRS and YFSETQ. V dropped 4 bases and J dropped 6; count of bases not matched to a gene: 9. This CDR3 is built from 15 residues. The full variable domain, completed using reference TRBV5-1 and TRBJ2-7, is KAGVTQTPRYLIKTRGQQVTLSCSPISGHRSVSWYQQTPGQGLQFLFEYFSETQRNKGNFPGRFSGRQFSNSRSEMNVSTLELGDSALYLCASSDRDRGFVEQYFGPGTRLTVT.

The V call is TRBV5-5, the J call TRBJ1-2; D uncertain. This CDR3 spans 15 amino acids. The germline V and J ends were trimmed by 0 bases and 5 bases, with 14 bases remaining between them. Germline CDR1 SGHKS, CDR2 YYEKEE (reference sequence). This CDR3 is CASSLVQNVWYGYTF. CDR3 nucleotides: TGTGCCAGCAGCTTGGTTCAGAATGTTTGGTATGGCTACACCTTC.

The chain recombines TRBV9 with TRBJ2-3, with 7 bases lining up with TRBD2. The V segment lost 0 bases and the J segment 3 bases; nucleotides outside the gene matches: 10. The CDR3 spans 17 residues. Germline CDR1 and CDR2: SGDLS and YYNGEE. The CDR3 sequence is CASSVAGVGGMTDTQYF. The CDR3 nucleotides read TGTGCCAGCAGCGTAGCTGGTGTCGGGGGGATGACAGATACGCAGTATTTT.

This clone has a handful of counts. The rearrangement uses TRBV10-3 and TRBJ1-6, with D possibly TRBD1 on 6 matching bases. Trimming left V 7 bases short and J 10 bases short, with 17 bases between. This CDR3 has 14 residues. Germline loops: CDR1 ENHRY, CDR2 SYGVKD. The CDR3 loop is CAINGGGEGSPLHF. The CDR3 bases are TGTGCCATCAACGGCGGGGGCGAAGGATCACCCCTCCACTTT.

The sample holds one count of this clone. The V call is TRBV5-1, the J call TRBJ2-1; 11 bases align to TRBD2. Unmatched junction bases numbered 4, after V lost 0 bases and J lost 8 bases. CDR3 length: 15 residues. CDR1 is SGHRS, CDR2 YFSETQ, per germline. CDR3 DNA: TGCGCCAGCAGCTTGGGACTAGCGGGACGTGATGAGCAGTTCTTC. Residues: CASSLGLAGRDEQFF.

The chain combines TRBV30 with TRBJ2-3, with 16 bases fitting TRBD2. Germline V gene sequence: CDR1 GTSNPN, CDR2 SVGIG (reference sequence). V dropped 2 bases and J dropped 5; count of bases not matched to a gene: 4. This CDR3 region has 16 residues. The CDR3, as DNA: TGTGCCTGGAGTCCGGGACTAGCGGGAGGGAGAGATACGCAGTATTTT. This encodes CAWSPGLAGGRDTQYF.

The rearrangement uses TRBV7-8 and TRBJ1-2, with no clear D. V shed 1 base and J shed 2 bases, with 14 bases lying between them. Germline-derived CDR1 and CDR2 are SGHVS and FQNEAQ. The CDR3 is 16 amino acids. CDR3 amino acids: CASSLEVGGMNYGYTF. CDR3 DNA sequence: TGTGCCAGCAGCTTAGAGGTGGGAGGGATGAACTATGGCTACACCTTC.